The clone carrying this T cell receptor beta chain was found once. V lost 2 bases and J 0 bases, leaving 11 bases between the germline ends. The CDR3 covers 16 residues. Germline assignment: CDR1 KGHSH and CDR2 LQKENI. The sample belongs to a study of PD-L1 blockade in urothelial cancer. Study-level information: Typically, measured as a median, blood samples had 140,000 or so T cells.

Here immunoSEQ multiplex PCR was the method, and the copy in TCRdb shows in-frame clones only, minus some. The sample yields 46,000 or so clones, 70% to 90% seen once. This sequence joins TRBV18 and TRBJ1-5, with a possible D match to TRBD1 (5 bases). This receptor was obtained from a man aged 55 to 70 with urothelial cancer. The sequencing here drew on PBMCs, taken around atezolizumab (anti-PD-L1) treatment. CDR3 nucleotides: TGTGCCAGCTCACCATTTGGGAGGGGTAGCAATCAGCCCCAGCATTTT. This translates into CASSPFGRGSNQPQHF.